This T cell receptor (beta chain) was identified during a study of patients and donors after allogeneic stem cell transplantation. Germline V gives CDR1 KGHSH, CDR2 LQKENI. The CDR3 length is 16 residues. V trimming: 6 bases; J trimming: 2 bases; junction bases outside the gene matches: 10. From the RT-PCR reads, TCRdb called clonotypes with MiXCR, one entry per CDR3 protein. The sample has approximately 410,000 distinct CDR3 sequences, 15% to 20% seen once. The gene calls are TRBV18 and TRBJ1-5; TRBD1 matches 7 bases. The source material was blood, either unsorted or a sorted T cell fraction (not recorded which). The TCR originated in a human donor who was either an allogeneic HSCT recipient or a stem cell or donor lymphocyte infusion donor (not recorded which). It is not recorded whose cells these are; they may come from a transplant donor. The CDR3 nucleotides read TGTGCCAGCTCCCTGGGACAGCCTAAAGGCAATCAGCCCCAGCATTTT. It encodes CASSLGQPKGNQPQHF.